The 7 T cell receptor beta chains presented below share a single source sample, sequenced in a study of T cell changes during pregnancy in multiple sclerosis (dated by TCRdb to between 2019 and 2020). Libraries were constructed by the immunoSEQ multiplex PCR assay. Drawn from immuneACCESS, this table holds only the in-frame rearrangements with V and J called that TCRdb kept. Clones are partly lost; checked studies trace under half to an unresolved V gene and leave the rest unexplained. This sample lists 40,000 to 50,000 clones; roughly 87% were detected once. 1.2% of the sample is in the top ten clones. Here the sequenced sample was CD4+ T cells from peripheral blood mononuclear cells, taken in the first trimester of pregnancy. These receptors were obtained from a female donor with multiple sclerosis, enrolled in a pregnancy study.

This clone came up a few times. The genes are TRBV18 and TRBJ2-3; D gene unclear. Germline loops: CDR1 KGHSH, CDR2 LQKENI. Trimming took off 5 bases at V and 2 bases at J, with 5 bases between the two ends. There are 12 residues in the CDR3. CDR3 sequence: CASSTVTDTQYF. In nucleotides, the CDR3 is TGTGCCAGCTCAACGGTCACAGATACGCAGTATTTT. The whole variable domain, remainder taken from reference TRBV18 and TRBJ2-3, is NAGVMQNPRHLVRRRGQEARLRCSPMKGHSHVYWYRQLPEEGLKFMVYLQKENIIDESGMPKERFSAEFPKEGPSILRIQQVVRGDSAAYFCASSTVTDTQYFGPGTRLTVL.

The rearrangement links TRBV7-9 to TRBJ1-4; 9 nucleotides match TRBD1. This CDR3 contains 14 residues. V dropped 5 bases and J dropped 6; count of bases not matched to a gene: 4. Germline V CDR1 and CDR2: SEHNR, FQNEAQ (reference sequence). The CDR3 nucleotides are TGTGCCAGCAGCCAGGGACAGGGCGATGAAAAACTGTTTTTT. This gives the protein CASSQGQGDEKLFF.

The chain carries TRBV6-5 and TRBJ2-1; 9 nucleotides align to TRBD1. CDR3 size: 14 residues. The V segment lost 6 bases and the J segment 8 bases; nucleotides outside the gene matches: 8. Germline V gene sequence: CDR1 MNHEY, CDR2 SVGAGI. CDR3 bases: TGTGCCAGCAGCAACCGGGACAGGGCGGATGAGCAGTTCTTC. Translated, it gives CASSNRDRADEQFF.

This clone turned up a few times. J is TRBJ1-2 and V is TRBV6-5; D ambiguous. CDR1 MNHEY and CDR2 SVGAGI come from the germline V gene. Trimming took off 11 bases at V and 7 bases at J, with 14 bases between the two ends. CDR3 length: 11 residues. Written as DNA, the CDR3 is TGTGCCTGTCGACGAGGCCGTGGCTACACCTTC. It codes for CACRRGRGYTF.

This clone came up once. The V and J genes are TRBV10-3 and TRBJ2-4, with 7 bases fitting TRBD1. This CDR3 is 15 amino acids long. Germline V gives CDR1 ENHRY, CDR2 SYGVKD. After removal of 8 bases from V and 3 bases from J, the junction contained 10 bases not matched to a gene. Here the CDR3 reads CAISSGTDLKNIQYF. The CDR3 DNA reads TGTGCCATCTCCTCGGGGACAGATCTCAAAAACATTCAGTACTTC.

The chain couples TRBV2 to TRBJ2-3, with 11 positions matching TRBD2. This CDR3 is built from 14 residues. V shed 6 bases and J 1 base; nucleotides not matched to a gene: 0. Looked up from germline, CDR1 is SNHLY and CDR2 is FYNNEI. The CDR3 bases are TGTGCCAGCAGGACTAGCGGGGGCACAGATACGCAGTATTTT. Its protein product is CASRTSGGTDTQYF.

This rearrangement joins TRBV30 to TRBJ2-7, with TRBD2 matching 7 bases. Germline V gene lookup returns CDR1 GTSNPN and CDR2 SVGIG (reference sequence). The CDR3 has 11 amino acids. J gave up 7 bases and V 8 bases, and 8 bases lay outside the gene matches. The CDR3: CAASGIGEQYF. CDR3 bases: TGTGCCGCCAGCGGGATTGGTGAGCAGTACTTC.